Each of the 22 T cell receptor beta chains below was sequenced from the same sample in a study of T cell changes during pregnancy in multiple sclerosis. Repertoires were generated with immunoSEQ multiplex PCR, while TCRdb's copy carries only in-frame clones and drops some. The sample carries around 65,000 clones, 92% recorded once. Sequenced here: peripheral blood, sampled in the second trimester of pregnancy. The origin of the receptors is a female donor in good health, enrolled as a control in a pregnancy study.

The CDR3 nucleotides read TGTGCCAGCAGCTTAGATTTGCTTACTATAGGGACCCAGTACTTC. Translating it yields CASSLDLLTIGTQYF. The V call is TRBV11-2, the J call TRBJ2-5, with D unresolved. The germline V and J ends were trimmed by 0 bases and 7 bases, with 15 bases remaining between them. From germline, CDR1 is SGHAT and CDR2 FQNNGV. The length of the CDR3 is 15 residues.

The rearrangement joins TRBV7-3 to TRBJ1-2, with D unclear. CDR1 and CDR2 from the germline V gene are SGHTA and FQGTGA. V lost 2 bases, J lost 9 bases, and 7 bases lay in between. CDR3 length: 11 amino acids. CDR3 residues: CASSLYGCYTF. The CDR3 DNA reads TGTGCCAGCAGCTTATACGGGTGCTACACCTTC.

About this clone itself: The same CDR3 arises from other DNA sequences in this sample as well. This chain links TRBV7-9 with TRBJ1-5; D is ambiguous. Between the trimmed V and J ends, which lost 1 base and 6 bases, there was a span of 4 bases. This CDR3 region has 12 residues. Germline V gene sequence: CDR1 SEHNR, CDR2 FQNEAQ (reference sequence). CDR3 in amino acids: CASSLDSQPQHF. The CDR3 bases are TGTGCCAGCAGCTTAGACAGTCAGCCCCAGCATTTT.

A single count supports this clone. The rearrangement joins TRBV5-1 to TRBJ2-7; 8 bases match TRBD1. CDR1 and CDR2 from the germline V gene are SGHRS and YFSETQ. Trimming removed 4 bases from V and 3 bases from J; junction bases left unmatched: 6. This CDR3 region has 14 residues. CDR3 coding DNA: TGCGCCAGCAGCATTACCGGGACAGGCTACGAGCAGTACTTC. It is translated as CASSITGTGYEQYF.

The chain joins TRBV5-5 to TRBJ1-5; the D gene is possibly TRBD1 (6 bases). CDR1 and CDR2 from the germline V gene are SGHKS and YYEKEE (reference sequence). V was trimmed by 0 bases and J by 3 bases, leaving 10 bases between them. The CDR3 consists of 15 residues. The CDR3 protein is CASSLVGQINQPQHF. The CDR3 DNA follows: TGTGCCAGCAGCTTGGTAGGACAGATCAATCAGCCCCAGCATTTT. Full variable domain (remainder filled in from reference TRBV5-5 and TRBJ1-5): DAGVTQSPTHLIKTRGQQVTLRCSPISGHKSVSWYQQVLGQGPQFIFQYYEKEERGRGNFPDRFSARQFPNYSSELNVNALLLGDSALYLCASSLVGQINQPQHFGDGTRLSIL.

CDR3: CASSLIGTNTGELFF. The CDR3 DNA is TGTGCCAGCAGCTTAATCGGGACTAACACCGGGGAGCTGTTTTTT. V gene TRBV7-3 combines with J gene TRBJ2-2; perhaps TRBD2 as D (6 bases). With 1 base removed from V and 2 bases from J, the gap between germline ends came to 8 bases. In germline, CDR1 is SGHTA, CDR2 FQGTGA. The CDR3 spans 15 residues.

V and J are TRBV7-9 and TRBJ2-7; D is unclear. The V and J ends lost 3 bases and 2 bases respectively, with 8 bases between them. Germline loops: CDR1 SEHNR, CDR2 FQNEAQ (reference sequence). This CDR3 is built from 13 residues. Here the CDR3 DNA reads TGTGCCAGCAGCTTCAGGTCCACCTACGAGCAGTACTTC. Translation gives CASSFRSTYEQYF. Supplemented by reference TRBV7-9 and TRBJ2-7, the full variable domain reads DTGVSQNPRHKITKRGQNVTFRCDPISEHNRLYWYRQTLGQGPEFLTYFQNEAQLEKSRLLSDRFSAERPKGSFSTLEIQRTEQGDSAMYLCASSFRSTYEQYFGPGTRLTVT.

The chain recombines TRBV6-5 with TRBJ2-3; D unclear. Between the trimmed V and J ends, which lost 2 bases and 0 bases, there was a span of 9 bases. From germline, CDR1 is MNHEY and CDR2 SVGAGI. This CDR3 comprises 15 residues. The DNA of the CDR3 is TGTGCCAGCAGTTACACCCGGTTTAGCACAGATACGCAGTATTTT. Protein sequence: CASSYTRFSTDTQYF.

The V and J genes are TRBV18 and TRBJ2-2, with D unclear. CDR3 length: 15 amino acids. CDR1 is KGHSH and CDR2 is LQKENI in the germline V gene. V lost 3 bases and J 7 bases, leaving 15 bases between the germline ends. CDR3 amino acids: CASSPSLTVYGELFF. CDR3 DNA: TGTGCCAGCTCACCTTCACTCACGGTATACGGGGAGCTGTTTTTT.

The chain couples TRBV9 to TRBJ2-1; D is perhaps TRBD2 (6 bases). V gave up 0 bases and J gave up 0 bases, with 16 bases separating them. The CDR3 is 18 amino acids. Germline V lookup: CDR1 SGDLS, CDR2 YYNGEE. This CDR3 reads CASSVGGSGGRSYNEQFF. The DNA for the CDR3 is TGTGCCAGCAGCGTAGGAGGTAGCGGAGGCCGCTCCTACAATGAGCAGTTCTTC.

The chain couples TRBV5-6 to TRBJ1-5; 7 positions agree with TRBD1. Germline CDR1 SGHDT, CDR2 YYEEEE. V shed 3 bases and J 6 bases; nucleotides not matched to a gene: 9. The CDR3 covers 15 residues. In nucleotides, the CDR3 is TGTGCCAGCAGCTCGAGGGGGCGCGGAGGTCAGCCCCAGCATTTT. Amino acid sequence: CASSSRGRGGQPQHF.

This clone was recorded a few times. CDR3: CASSSLSGQVYGYTF. The CDR3 DNA is TGTGCCAGCAGCTCCCTTTCGGGACAGGTCTATGGCTACACCTTC. The J gene is TRBJ1-2, the V gene TRBV5-5; 8 bases match TRBD1. CDR1 and CDR2 (germline): SGHKS, YYEKEE (reference sequence). The V gene end was trimmed by 3 bases and the J gene end by 4 bases; junction bases not matched to a gene: 8. CDR3 length: 15 amino acids.

The V call is TRBV28, the J call TRBJ1-4; no firm D call. The length of the CDR3 is 19 residues. Germline CDR1 is MDHEN and CDR2 is SYDVKM. Trimming stripped 2 bases from V and 1 base from J, with 20 bases between. The CDR3 here is CASSLPLLAAGGTNEKLFF. In DNA, the CDR3 is TGTGCCAGCAGTTTACCCCTTTTGGCGGCTGGAGGAACTAATGAAAAACTGTTTTTT.

The chain joins TRBV29-1 to TRBJ2-1; TRBD2 agrees at 8 bases. CDR3 length: 13 amino acids. Unmatched junction bases numbered 6, after V lost 3 bases and J lost 8 bases. In germline, CDR1 is SQVTM, CDR2 ANQGSEA. CDR3 sequence (DNA): TGCAGCGTTGATCTATCGGGAGGGTATGAGCAGTTCTTC. Protein sequence: CSVDLSGGYEQFF.

This chain joins TRBV28 and TRBJ2-1, with TRBD2 matching over 11 bases. Germline V lookup: CDR1 MDHEN, CDR2 SYDVKM. V lost 5 bases and J lost 2; bases outside the gene matches: 11. This CDR3 has 18 amino acids. The CDR3: CASSRGLTSGRTYNEQFF. In DNA form, the CDR3 reads TGTGCCAGCAGTAGGGGCCTAACTAGCGGGAGAACCTACAATGAGCAGTTCTTC.

This chain uses TRBV7-3 with TRBJ2-6; perhaps TRBD2 as D (5 bases). The ends were cut back, 3 bases at V and 0 bases at J, with 15 bases in the middle. CDR1 SGHTA and CDR2 FQGTGA come from the germline V gene. This CDR3 region has 18 residues. The DNA for the CDR3 is TGTGCCAGCAGCTTTTCCGGGGTTCTCTCCTCTGGGGCCAACGTCCTGACTTTC. Its translation: CASSFSGVLSSGANVLTF.

This sequence joins TRBV4-2 and TRBJ1-6, with 8 bases aligning to TRBD1. The junction had 12 bases not matched to a gene; V was cut back by 1 base and J by 10 bases. This CDR3 comprises 17 residues. The V gene's germline CDR1 is LGHNA and CDR2 YNFKEQ. This CDR3 reads CASSQANARGRESPLHF. DNA of the CDR3: TGTGCCAGCAGCCAAGCTAACGCCAGGGGGCGCGAATCACCCCTCCACTTT.

V is TRBV6-1 and J is TRBJ1-1; maybe TRBD1 (6 bases). The V and J ends lost 3 bases and 12 bases respectively, with 14 bases between them. Germline CDR1 is MNHNS and CDR2 is SASEGT. The CDR3 spans 12 residues. Here the CDR3 DNA reads TGTGCCAGCAGTGACGGGGGGGCCGCGACTTTCTTT. It is translated as CASSDGGAATFF.

This chain joins TRBV19 and TRBJ2-1; TRBD2 matches at 15 bases. CDR3 size: 15 residues. From germline, CDR1 is LNHDA and CDR2 SQIVND (reference sequence). After removal of 4 bases from V and 9 bases from J, the junction contained 4 bases not matched to a gene. The CDR3 DNA is TGTGCCAGTAGTACAGGACTAGCGGGGGGGCTTGAGCAGTTCTTC. Its translation is CASSTGLAGGLEQFF.

The CDR3 region has the DNA TGTGCCATTTCTGTCCGAAACACCATATATTTT. Translating it yields CAISVRNTIYF. V and J are TRBV19 and TRBJ1-3; the D is unclear. V was shortened by 10 bases and J by 5 bases, with 9 bases between the two germline ends. Per the germline V gene, CDR1 is LNHDA and CDR2 is SQIVND (reference sequence). CDR3 size: 11 residues.

This clone was picked up one time. The chain combines TRBV28 with TRBJ2-1; a weak D match, TRBD2 (6 bases). V lost 6 bases to trimming and J lost 3 bases, with 9 bases between them. The CDR3 totals 13 residues. The germline V gene encodes CDR1 MDHEN and CDR2 SYDVKM. CDR3 bases: TGTGCCAGCAGCAGGCGGGACTACAATGAGCAGTTCTTC. Translating gives CASSRRDYNEQFF. The complete variable domain, with remaining parts taken from reference TRBV28 and TRBJ2-1, reads DVKVTQSSRYLVKRTGEKVFLECVQDMDHENMFWYRQDPGLGLRLIYFSYDVKMKEKGDIPEGYSVSREKKERFSLILESASTNQTSMYLCASSRRDYNEQFFGPGTRLTVL.

The CDR3 region is CASSGLVTYNEQFF. CDR3 DNA: TGTGCCAGCAGCGGACTAGTTACCTACAATGAGCAGTTCTTC. The chain links TRBV5-6 to TRBJ2-1; 7 bases match TRBD2. From germline, CDR1 is SGHDT and CDR2 YYEEEE. V lost 4 bases to trimming and J lost 2 bases; unmatched junction nucleotides: 3. The CDR3 contains 14 residues.